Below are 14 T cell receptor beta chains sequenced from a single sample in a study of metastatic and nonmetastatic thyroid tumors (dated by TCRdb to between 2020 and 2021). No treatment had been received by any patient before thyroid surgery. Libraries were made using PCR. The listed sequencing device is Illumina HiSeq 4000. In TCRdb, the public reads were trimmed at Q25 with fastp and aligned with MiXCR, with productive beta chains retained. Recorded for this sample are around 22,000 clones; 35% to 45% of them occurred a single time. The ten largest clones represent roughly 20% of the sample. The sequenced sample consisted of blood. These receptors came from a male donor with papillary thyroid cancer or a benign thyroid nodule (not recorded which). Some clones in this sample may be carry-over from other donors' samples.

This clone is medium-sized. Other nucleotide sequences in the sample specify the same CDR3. The CDR3 is CSARRSSYNEQFF. The CDR3, as DNA: TGCAGTGCTAGGCGTAGCTCCTACAATGAGCAGTTCTTC. This rearrangement joins TRBV20-1 to TRBJ2-1; D not resolved. The CDR3 has 13 residues. CDR1 and CDR2 from the germline V gene are DFQATT and SNEGSKA (reference sequence). The V end lost 3 bases, the J end lost 0 bases, and 6 bases lay between the germline ends.

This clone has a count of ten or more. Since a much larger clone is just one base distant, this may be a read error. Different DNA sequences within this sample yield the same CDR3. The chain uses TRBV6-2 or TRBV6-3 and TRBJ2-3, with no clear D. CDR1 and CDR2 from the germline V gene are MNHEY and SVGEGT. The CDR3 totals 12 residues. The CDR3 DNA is TGCGCCAGCAGTTACCGTCCAGATACGCAGTATTTT. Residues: CASSYRPDTQYF.

The chain's CDR3 is CASSQDWAERTEAFF. The CDR3 nucleotides read TGTGCCAGCAGCCAAGATTGGGCGGAACGCACTGAAGCTTTCTTT. The chain joins TRBV4-2 to TRBJ1-1; D is uncertain. In germline, CDR1 is LGHNA, CDR2 YNFKEQ. The CDR3 spans 15 residues. Trimming shortened V by 0 bases and J by 4 bases, and 12 bases separated the two germline ends.

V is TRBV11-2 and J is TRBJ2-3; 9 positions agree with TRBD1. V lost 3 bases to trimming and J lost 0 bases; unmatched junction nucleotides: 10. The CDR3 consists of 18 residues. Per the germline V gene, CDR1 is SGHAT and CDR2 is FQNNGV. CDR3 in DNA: TGTGCCAGCAGCTTTCGAGGATTGGGACAGGGAAGCACAGATACGCAGTATTTT. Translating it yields CASSFRGLGQGSTDTQYF.

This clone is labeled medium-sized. The CDR3 is CSVDGTGSAEAFF. CDR3 nucleotides: TGCAGCGTTGATGGGACAGGGTCGGCTGAAGCTTTCTTT. The J gene is TRBJ1-1, the V gene TRBV29-1, with 9 bases lining up with TRBD1. The J segment lost 6 bases and the V segment lost 3 bases, leaving 5 bases of the junction unmatched. This CDR3 contains 13 residues. Germline assignment: CDR1 SQVTM and CDR2 ANQGSEA.

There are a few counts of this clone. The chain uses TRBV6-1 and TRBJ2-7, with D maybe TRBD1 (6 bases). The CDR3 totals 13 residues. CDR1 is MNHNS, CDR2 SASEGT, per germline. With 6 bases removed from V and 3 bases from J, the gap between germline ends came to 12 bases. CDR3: CASSRDTDYEQYF. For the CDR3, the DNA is TGTGCCAGCAGCCGGGACACGGACTACGAGCAGTACTTC.

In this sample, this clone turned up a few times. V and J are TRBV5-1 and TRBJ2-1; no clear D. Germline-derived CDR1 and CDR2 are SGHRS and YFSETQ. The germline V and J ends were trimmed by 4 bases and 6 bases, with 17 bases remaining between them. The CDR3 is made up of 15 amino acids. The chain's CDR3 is CASSPSIGEVNEQFF. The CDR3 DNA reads TGCGCCAGCAGCCCCAGTATCGGTGAAGTCAATGAGCAGTTCTTC.

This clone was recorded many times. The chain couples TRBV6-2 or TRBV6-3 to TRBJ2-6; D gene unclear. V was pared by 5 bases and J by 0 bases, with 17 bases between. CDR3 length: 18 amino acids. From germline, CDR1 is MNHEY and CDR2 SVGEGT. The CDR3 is CASSPLSAGYSGANVLTF. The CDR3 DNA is TGTGCCAGCAGTCCTCTTTCAGCTGGCTACTCTGGGGCCAACGTCCTGACTTTC.

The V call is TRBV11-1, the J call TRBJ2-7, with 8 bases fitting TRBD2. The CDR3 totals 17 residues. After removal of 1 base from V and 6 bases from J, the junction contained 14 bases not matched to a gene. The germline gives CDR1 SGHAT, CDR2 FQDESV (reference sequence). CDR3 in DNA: TGTGCCAGCAGCTTAGTTTTCGTACGGGAGGGCCGTGGCGAGCAGTACTTC. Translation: CASSLVFVREGRGEQYF. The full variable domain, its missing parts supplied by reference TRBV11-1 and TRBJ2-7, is EAEVAQSPRYKITEKSQAVAFWCDPISGHATLYWYRQILGQGPELLVQFQDESVVDDSQLPKDRFSAERLKGVDSTLKIQPAELGDSAMYLCASSLVFVREGRGEQYFGPGTRLTVT.

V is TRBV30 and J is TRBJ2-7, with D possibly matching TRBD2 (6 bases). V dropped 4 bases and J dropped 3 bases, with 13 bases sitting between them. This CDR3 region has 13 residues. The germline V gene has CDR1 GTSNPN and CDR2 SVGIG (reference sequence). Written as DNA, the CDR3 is TGTGCCTGGAATTTGGGGGAGGTCTACGAGCAGTACTTC. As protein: CAWNLGEVYEQYF.

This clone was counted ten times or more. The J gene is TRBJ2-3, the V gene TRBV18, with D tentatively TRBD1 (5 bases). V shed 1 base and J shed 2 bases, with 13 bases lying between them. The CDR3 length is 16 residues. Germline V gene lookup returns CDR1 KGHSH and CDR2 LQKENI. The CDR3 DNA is TGTGCCAGCTCACCACAGGGGCAGGTAGACACAGATACGCAGTATTTT. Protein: CASSPQGQVDTDTQYF.

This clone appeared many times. The CDR3 nucleotides are TGTGCCTCTTCTCAGAGGGGAGGCCATGGCTACACCTTC. Translating it yields CASSQRGGHGYTF. J is TRBJ1-2 and V is TRBV30, with D possibly matching TRBD1 (5 bases). CDR1 GTSNPN and CDR2 SVGIG come from the germline V gene (reference sequence). V lost 7 bases and J 6 bases, leaving 18 bases between the germline ends. The CDR3 runs to 13 residues. The whole variable domain, filled in from reference TRBV30 and TRBJ1-2, reads SQTIHQWPATLVQPVGSPLSLECTVEGTSNPNLYWYRQAAGRGLQLLFYSVGIGQISSEVPQNLSASRPQDRQFILSSKKLLLSDSGFYLCASSQRGGHGYTFGSGTRLTVV.

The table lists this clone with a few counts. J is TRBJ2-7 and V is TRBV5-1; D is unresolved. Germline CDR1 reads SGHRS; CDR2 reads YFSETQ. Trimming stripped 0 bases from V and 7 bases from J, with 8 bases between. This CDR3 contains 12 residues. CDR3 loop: CASSLDRDEQYF. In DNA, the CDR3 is TGCGCCAGCAGCTTGGATAGGGATGAGCAGTACTTC.

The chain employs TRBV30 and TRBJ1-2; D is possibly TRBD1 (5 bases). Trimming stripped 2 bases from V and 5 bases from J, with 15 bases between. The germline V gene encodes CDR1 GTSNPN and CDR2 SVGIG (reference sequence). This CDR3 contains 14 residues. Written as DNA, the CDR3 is TGTGCCTGGAGTCGTCCGGGACGGATATATGGCTACACCTTC. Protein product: CAWSRPGRIYGYTF.